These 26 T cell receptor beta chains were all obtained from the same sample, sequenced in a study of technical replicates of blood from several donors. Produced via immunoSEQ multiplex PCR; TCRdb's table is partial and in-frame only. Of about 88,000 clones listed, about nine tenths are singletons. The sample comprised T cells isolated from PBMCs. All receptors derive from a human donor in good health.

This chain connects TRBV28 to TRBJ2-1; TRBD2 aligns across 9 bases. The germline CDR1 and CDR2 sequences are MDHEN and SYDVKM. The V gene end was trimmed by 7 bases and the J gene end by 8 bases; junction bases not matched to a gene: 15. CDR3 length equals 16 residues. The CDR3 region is CASTSWGGRAIHEQFF. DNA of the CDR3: TGTGCCAGCACCTCATGGGGCGGGAGGGCCATCCATGAGCAGTTCTTC.

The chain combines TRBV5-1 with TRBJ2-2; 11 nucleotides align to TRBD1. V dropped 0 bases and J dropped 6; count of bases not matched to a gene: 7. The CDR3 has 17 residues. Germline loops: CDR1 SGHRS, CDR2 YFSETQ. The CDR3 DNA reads TGCGCCAGCAGCTTGGGTCGGACAGGGGGCAAAGCCGGGGAGCTGTTTTTT. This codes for CASSLGRTGGKAGELFF.

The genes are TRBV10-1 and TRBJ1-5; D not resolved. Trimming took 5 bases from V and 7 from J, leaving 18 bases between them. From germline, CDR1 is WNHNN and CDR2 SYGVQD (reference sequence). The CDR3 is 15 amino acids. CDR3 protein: CASSPNPGGEQPQHF. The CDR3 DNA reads TGCGCCAGCAGTCCTAATCCCGGCGGAGAGCAGCCCCAGCATTTT.

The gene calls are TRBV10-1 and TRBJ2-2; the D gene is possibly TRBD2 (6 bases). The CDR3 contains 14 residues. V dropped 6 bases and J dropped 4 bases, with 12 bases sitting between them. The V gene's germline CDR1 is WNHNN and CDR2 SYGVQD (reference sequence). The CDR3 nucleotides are TGCGCCAGCAGCCTGACTAGTAGCACCGGGGAGCTGTTTTTT. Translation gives CASSLTSSTGELFF.

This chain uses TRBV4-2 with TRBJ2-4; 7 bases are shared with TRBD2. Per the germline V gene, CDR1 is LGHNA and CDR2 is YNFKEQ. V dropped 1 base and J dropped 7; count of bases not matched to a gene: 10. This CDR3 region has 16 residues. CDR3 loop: CASSQGERELRNIQYF. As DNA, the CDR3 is TGTGCCAGCAGCCAAGGGGAGCGGGAATTGAGGAACATTCAGTACTTC.

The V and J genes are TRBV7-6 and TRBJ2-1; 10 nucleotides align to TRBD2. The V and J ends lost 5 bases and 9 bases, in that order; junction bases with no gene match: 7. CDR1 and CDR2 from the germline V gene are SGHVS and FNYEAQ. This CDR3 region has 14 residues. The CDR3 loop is CASSPLAGAAEQFF. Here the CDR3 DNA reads TGTGCCAGCAGCCCGCTAGCGGGAGCAGCTGAGCAGTTCTTC. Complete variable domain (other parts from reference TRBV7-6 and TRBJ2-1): GAGVSQSPRYKVTKRGQDVALRCDPISGHVSLYWYRQALGQGPEFLTYFNYEAQQDKSGLPNDRFSAERPEGSISTLTIQRTEQRDSAMYRCASSPLAGAAEQFFGPGTRLTVL.

The CDR3 sequence is CASSPISDRGRLTNEKLFF. DNA for the CDR3: TGTGCCAGCAGCCCTATTTCTGACAGGGGGCGACTCACTAATGAAAAACTGTTTTTT. V is TRBV27 and J is TRBJ1-4, with 10 bases fitting TRBD1. The CDR3 loop spans 19 amino acids. Unmatched junction bases numbered 15, after V lost 6 bases and J lost 2 bases. In germline, CDR1 is MNHEY, CDR2 SMNVEV (reference sequence). The full variable domain, its missing parts supplied by reference TRBV27 and TRBJ1-4, is EAQVTQNPRYLITVTGKKLTVTCSQNMNHEYMSWYRQDPGLGLRQIYYSMNVEVTDKGDVPEGYKVSRKEKRNFPLILESPSPNQTSLYFCASSPISDRGRLTNEKLFFGSGTQLSVL.

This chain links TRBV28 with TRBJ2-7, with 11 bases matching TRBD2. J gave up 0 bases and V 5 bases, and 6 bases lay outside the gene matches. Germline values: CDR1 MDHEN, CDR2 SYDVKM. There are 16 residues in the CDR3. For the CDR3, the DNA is TGTGCCAGCAGTGGACTAGCGGGCGCTTTCTCCTACGAGCAGTACTTC. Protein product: CASSGLAGAFSYEQYF. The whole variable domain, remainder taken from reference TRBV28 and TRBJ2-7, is DVKVTQSSRYLVKRTGEKVFLECVQDMDHENMFWYRQDPGLGLRLIYFSYDVKMKEKGDIPEGYSVSREKKERFSLILESASTNQTSMYLCASSGLAGAFSYEQYFGPGTRLTVT.

The CDR3 here is CASSHYRDSNYEQYF. In nucleotides, the CDR3 is TGCGCCAGCAGCCATTACCGGGACAGTAACTACGAGCAGTACTTC. This chain connects TRBV4-1 to TRBJ2-7; 7 bases line up with TRBD1. Trimming at V came to 3 bases and at J to 3 bases, leaving 8 bases not matched to a gene. The length of the CDR3 is 15 residues. Per germline, CDR1 MGHRA and CDR2 YSYEKL.

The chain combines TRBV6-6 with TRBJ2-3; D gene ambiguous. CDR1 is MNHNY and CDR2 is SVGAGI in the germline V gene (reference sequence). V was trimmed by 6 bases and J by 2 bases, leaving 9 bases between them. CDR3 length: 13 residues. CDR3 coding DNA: TGTGCCAGCAGCTACAGAGCCACAGATACGCAGTATTTT. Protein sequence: CASSYRATDTQYF.

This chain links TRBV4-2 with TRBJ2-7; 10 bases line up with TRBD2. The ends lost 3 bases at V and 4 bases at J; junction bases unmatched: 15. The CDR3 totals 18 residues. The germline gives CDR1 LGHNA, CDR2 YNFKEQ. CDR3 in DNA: TGTGCCAGCAGCCAGAGGGTGGGACTAGCGCCCTCCAGGTACGAGCAGTACTTC. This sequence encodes CASSQRVGLAPSRYEQYF.

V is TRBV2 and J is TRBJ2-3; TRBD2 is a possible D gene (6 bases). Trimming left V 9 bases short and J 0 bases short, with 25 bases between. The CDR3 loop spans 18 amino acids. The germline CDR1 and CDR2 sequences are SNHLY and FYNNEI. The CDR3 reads CASGDPASARPSTDTQYF. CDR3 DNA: TGTGCCAGTGGGGACCCGGCTAGCGCGAGGCCTAGCACAGATACGCAGTATTTT. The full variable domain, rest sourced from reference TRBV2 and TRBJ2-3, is EPEVTQTPSHQVTQMGQEVILRCVPISNHLYFYWYRQILGQKVEFLVSFYNNEISEKSEIFDDQFSVERPDGSNFTLKIRSTKLEDSAMYFCASGDPASARPSTDTQYFGPGTRLTVL.

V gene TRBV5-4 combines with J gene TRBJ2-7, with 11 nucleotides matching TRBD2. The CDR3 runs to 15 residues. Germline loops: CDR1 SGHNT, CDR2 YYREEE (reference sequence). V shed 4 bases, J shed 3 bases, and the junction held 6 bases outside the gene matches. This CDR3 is CASSRGLADLYEQYF. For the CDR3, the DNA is TGTGCCAGCAGCAGGGGACTAGCGGACCTCTACGAGCAGTACTTC.

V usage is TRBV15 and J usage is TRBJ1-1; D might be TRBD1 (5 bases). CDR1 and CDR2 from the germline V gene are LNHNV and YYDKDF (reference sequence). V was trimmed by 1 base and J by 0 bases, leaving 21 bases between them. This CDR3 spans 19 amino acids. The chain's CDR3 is CATSRALLRSGRMNTEAFF. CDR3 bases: TGTGCCACCAGCAGAGCTCTACTTAGGTCAGGGCGAATGAACACTGAAGCTTTCTTT.

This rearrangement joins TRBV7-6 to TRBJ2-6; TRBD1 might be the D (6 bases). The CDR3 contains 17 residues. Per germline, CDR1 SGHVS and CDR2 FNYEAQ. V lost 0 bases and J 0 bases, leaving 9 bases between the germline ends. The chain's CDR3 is CASSLASGASGANVLTF. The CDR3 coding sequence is TGTGCCAGCAGCTTAGCGTCAGGGGCCTCTGGGGCCAACGTCCTGACTTTC. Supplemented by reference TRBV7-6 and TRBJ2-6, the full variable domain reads GAGVSQSPRYKVTKRGQDVALRCDPISGHVSLYWYRQALGQGPEFLTYFNYEAQQDKSGLPNDRFSAERPEGSISTLTIQRTEQRDSAMYRCASSLASGASGANVLTFGAGSRLTVL.

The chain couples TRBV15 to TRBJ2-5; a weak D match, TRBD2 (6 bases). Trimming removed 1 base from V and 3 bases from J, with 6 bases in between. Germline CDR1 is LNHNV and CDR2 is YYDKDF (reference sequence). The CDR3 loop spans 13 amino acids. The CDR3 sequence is CATSRAGEETQYF. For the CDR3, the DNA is TGTGCCACCAGCAGAGCGGGAGAAGAGACCCAGTACTTC.

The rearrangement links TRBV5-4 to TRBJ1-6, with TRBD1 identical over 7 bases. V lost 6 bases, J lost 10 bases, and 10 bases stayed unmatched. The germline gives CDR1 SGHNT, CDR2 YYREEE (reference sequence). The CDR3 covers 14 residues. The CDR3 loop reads CASISGQGVSPLHF. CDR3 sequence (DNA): TGTGCCAGCATATCGGGCCAGGGGGTCTCACCCCTCCACTTT.

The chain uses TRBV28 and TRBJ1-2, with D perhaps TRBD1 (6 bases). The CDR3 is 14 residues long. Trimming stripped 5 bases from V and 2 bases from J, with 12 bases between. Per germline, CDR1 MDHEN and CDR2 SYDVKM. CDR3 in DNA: TGTGCCAGCAGTACCGCAGGGGCCAACTATGGCTACACCTTC. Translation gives CASSTAGANYGYTF.

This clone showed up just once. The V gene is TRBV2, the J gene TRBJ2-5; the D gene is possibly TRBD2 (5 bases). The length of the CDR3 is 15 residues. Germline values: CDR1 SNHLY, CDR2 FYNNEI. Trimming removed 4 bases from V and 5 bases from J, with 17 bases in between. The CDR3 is CASSGGRALEETQYF. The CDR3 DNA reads TGTGCCAGCAGTGGAGGGCGGGCGCTCGAGGAGACCCAGTACTTC.

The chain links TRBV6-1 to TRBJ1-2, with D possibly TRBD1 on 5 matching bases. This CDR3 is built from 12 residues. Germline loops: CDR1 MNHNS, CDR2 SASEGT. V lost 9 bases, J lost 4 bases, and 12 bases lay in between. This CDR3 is CASIQGTYGYTF. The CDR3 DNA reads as TGTGCCAGTATTCAGGGCACCTATGGCTACACCTTC.

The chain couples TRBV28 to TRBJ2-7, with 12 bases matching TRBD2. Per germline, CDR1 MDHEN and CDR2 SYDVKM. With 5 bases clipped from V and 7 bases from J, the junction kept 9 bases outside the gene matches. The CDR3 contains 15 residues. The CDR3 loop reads CASSRTSGTYVEQYF. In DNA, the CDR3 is TGTGCCAGCAGTCGGACTAGCGGGACCTACGTGGAGCAGTACTTC. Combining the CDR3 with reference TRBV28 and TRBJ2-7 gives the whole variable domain DVKVTQSSRYLVKRTGEKVFLECVQDMDHENMFWYRQDPGLGLRLIYFSYDVKMKEKGDIPEGYSVSREKKERFSLILESASTNQTSMYLCASSRTSGTYVEQYFGPGTRLTVT.

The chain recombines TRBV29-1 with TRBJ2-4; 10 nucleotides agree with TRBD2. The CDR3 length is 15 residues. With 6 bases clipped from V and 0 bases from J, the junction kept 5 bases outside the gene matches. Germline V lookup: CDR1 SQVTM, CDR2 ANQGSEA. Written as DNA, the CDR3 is TGCAGCGTCCAAAGACTAGCGGGAGCCAAAAACATTCAGTACTTC. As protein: CSVQRLAGAKNIQYF.

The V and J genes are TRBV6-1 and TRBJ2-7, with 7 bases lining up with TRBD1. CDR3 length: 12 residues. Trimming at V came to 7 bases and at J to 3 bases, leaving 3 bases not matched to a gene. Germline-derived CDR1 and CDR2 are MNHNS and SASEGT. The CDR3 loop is CASNSGGYEQYF. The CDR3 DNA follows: TGTGCCAGCAATTCAGGGGGCTACGAGCAGTACTTC.

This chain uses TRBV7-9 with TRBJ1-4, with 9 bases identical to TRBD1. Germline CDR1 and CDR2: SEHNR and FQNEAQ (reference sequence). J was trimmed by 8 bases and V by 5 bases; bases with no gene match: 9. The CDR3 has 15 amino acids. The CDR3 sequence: CASSPEGQGEEKLFF. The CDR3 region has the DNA TGTGCCAGCAGCCCCGAGGGACAGGGTGAGGAAAAACTGTTTTTT.

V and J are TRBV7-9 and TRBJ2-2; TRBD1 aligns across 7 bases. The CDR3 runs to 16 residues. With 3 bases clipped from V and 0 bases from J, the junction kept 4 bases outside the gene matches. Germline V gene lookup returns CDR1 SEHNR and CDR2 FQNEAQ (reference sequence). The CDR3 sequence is CASSFSGQSNTGELFF. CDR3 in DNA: TGTGCCAGCAGCTTTTCGGGACAGTCGAACACCGGGGAGCTGTTTTTT.

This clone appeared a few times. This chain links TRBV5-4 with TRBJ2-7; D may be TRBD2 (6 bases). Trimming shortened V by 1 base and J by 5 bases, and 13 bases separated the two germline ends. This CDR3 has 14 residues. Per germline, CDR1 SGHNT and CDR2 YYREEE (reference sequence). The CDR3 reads CASSLYAGRNEQYF. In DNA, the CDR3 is TGTGCCAGCAGCTTGTATGCAGGGAGGAACGAGCAGTACTTC.